Shown below are 8 T cell receptor beta chains from a single sample sequenced in a study of T-cell memory formation after mild COVID-19. TCRdb independently ran MiXCR on the 5' RACE reads; one entry per CDR3 protein. Of approximately 150,000 distinct CDR3 sequences listed, roughly 13% were seen once; the top ten hold 3% to 4%. Sequencing was performed on PBMCs or a T cell subset sorted from them (not recorded which). These receptor sequences come from a man aged 18-30 years who had mild COVID-19 (a few samples of this study predate the infection). Cell type and time point are not known.

The table lists this clonotype with many counts. V usage is TRBV5-6 and J usage is TRBJ2-3; D is unclear. Trimming shortened V by 0 bases and J by 2 bases, and 7 bases separated the two germline ends. This CDR3 has 14 amino acids. Germline V lookup: CDR1 SGHDT, CDR2 YYEEEE. CDR3 nucleotide sequence: TGTGCCAGCAGCTTGGCCCGAGCCACAGATACGCAGTATTTT. Its translation is CASSLARATDTQYF. The variable domain in full, with the rest retrieved from reference TRBV5-6 and TRBJ2-3, is DAGVTQSPTHLIKTRGQQVTLRCSPKSGHDTVSWYQQALGQGPQFIFQYYEEEERQRGNFPDRFSGHQFPNYSSELNVNALLLGDSALYLCASSLARATDTQYFGPGTRLTVL.

This clonotype showed up just a few times. The chain recombines TRBV7-2 with TRBJ1-5; no reliable D call. This CDR3 region has 15 residues. CDR1 is SGHTA, CDR2 FQGNSA, per germline. The V end was cut by 2 bases, the J end by 5 bases, with 13 bases between. CDR3 DNA: TGTGCCAGCAGCTTAACCGGGGAGGGCCATCAGCCCCAGCATTTT. Translation gives CASSLTGEGHQPQHF.

This clonotype was seen more than once but under ten times. This sequence joins TRBV7-2 and TRBJ1-5; unclear D gene. Trimming took 4 bases from V and 1 from J, leaving 11 bases between them. CDR3 size: 15 residues. Germline loops: CDR1 SGHTA, CDR2 FQGNSA. CDR3 protein: CASSSVGTSNQPQHF. In DNA form, the CDR3 reads TGTGCCAGCAGCTCGGTGGGCACGAGCAATCAGCCCCAGCATTTT.

This chain links TRBV10-3 with TRBJ2-3; D is unresolved. In germline, CDR1 is ENHRY, CDR2 SYGVKD. Trimming removed 0 bases from V and 2 bases from J, with 6 bases in between. The CDR3 sequence is 14 residues long. CDR3 protein: CAISESKVTDTQYF. DNA for the CDR3: TGTGCCATCAGTGAGTCAAAGGTCACAGATACGCAGTATTTT.

V usage is TRBV7-6 and J usage is TRBJ2-3; no firm D call. The CDR3 loop spans 13 amino acids. V lost 3 bases to trimming and J lost 0 bases, with 4 bases between them. CDR1 SGHVS and CDR2 FNYEAQ come from the germline V gene. The chain's CDR3 is CASSFMSTDTQYF. For the CDR3, the DNA is TGTGCCAGCAGCTTCATGAGCACAGATACGCAGTATTTT.

The chain has TRBV5-1 and TRBJ2-1, with unresolved D. The V and J ends lost 0 bases and 6 bases respectively, with 4 bases between them. The CDR3 length is 12 residues. Germline loops: CDR1 SGHRS, CDR2 YFSETQ. The CDR3 DNA is TGCGCCAGCAGCTTGGATGCCAATGAGCAGTTCTTC. It yields the protein CASSLDANEQFF.

In its sample, this clonotype was seen a few times. The rearrangement uses TRBV20-1 and TRBJ2-7; D may be TRBD1 (6 bases). The CDR3 is made up of 12 amino acids. The germline V and J ends were trimmed by 4 bases and 5 bases, with 12 bases remaining between them. Looked up from germline, CDR1 is DFQATT and CDR2 is SNEGSKA (reference sequence). The CDR3 DNA is TGCAGTGCTAAGGACAGTCCCCACGAGCAGTACTTC. This codes for CSAKDSPHEQYF.

This clonotype was seen ten or more times. The chain is built from TRBV5-1 and TRBJ2-1, with D possibly matching TRBD1 (6 bases). Germline values: CDR1 SGHRS, CDR2 YFSETQ. Trimming left V 1 base short and J 0 bases short, with 14 bases between. This CDR3 spans 17 amino acids. The CDR3 DNA sequence: TGCGCCAGCAGCTTGCTATCTGGACAGAGCTCCTACAATGAGCAGTTCTTC. Its translation: CASSLLSGQSSYNEQFF.